A selection of T cell receptor beta chains follows, all from one sample in a study of CD8 T cells in Susac syndrome. One entry per CDR3 protein, called by TCRdb with MiXCR from the immunoSEQ multiplex PCR reads. Among about 130,000 distinct CDR3 sequences listed, more than 90% were seen once. Sequencing was performed on CD4+ T cells from PBMCs. These receptor sequences come from a human donor in good health. Both conserved end residues are part of each CDR3. A D gene is named only where the DNA matches it firmly. Clone size is shown for a subset of rows, as once, few, many or a class of expanded clone.

D gene	V gene	clone size	J gene	CDR3 protein	CDR3 DNA
TRBD2	TRBV3-1	-	TRBJ2-1	CASSQLGLAGGFSKQFF	TGTGCCAGCAGCCAACTGGGACTAGCGGGAGGGTTTAGTAAGCAGTTCTTC
TRBD2	TRBV20-1	-	TRBJ2-4	CSAETSGRAGSKNIQYF	TGCAGTGCCGAGACTAGCGGGAGGGCCGGGTCCAAAAACATTCAGTACTTC
TRBD1	TRBV7-2	-	TRBJ2-7	CASSPRDRGVSEQYF	TGTGCCAGCAGCCCCCGGGACAGGGGAGTCAGCGAGCAGTACTTC
TRBD1	TRBV5-1	-	TRBJ1-4	CASSLARGQGNEKLFF	TGCGCCAGCAGCTTGGCCAGGGGACAGGGGAATGAAAAACTGTTTTTT
TRBD1	TRBV5-6	-	TRBJ1-2	CASSPPATGAAGYGYTF	TGTGCCAGCAGCCCACCCGCGACAGGGGCCGCGGGCTATGGCTACACCTTC
-	TRBV7-2	-	TRBJ1-1	CASSLKGSVTEAFF	TGTGCCAGCAGCTTAAAGGGGTCAGTAACTGAAGCTTTCTTT
-	TRBV20-1	-	TRBJ1-5	CSARGGGQARLHF	TGCAGTGCTAGAGGGGGCGGTCAGGCCCGGTTGCATTTT
-	TRBV20-1	-	TRBJ1-1	CSVPRRGNTEAFF	TGCAGTGTCCCGAGGCGGGGGAACACTGAAGCTTTCTTT
TRBD1	TRBV10-1	-	TRBJ2-1	CASAGQGAREQFF	TGCGCCAGCGCTGGACAGGGGGCAAGAGAGCAGTTCTTC
TRBD2	TRBV20-1	-	TRBJ2-2	CSARVAGARGELFF	TGCAGTGCTAGAGTAGCGGGAGCTAGGGGGGAGCTGTTTTTT
-	TRBV2	-	TRBJ1-1	CASSDLGLTEAFF	TGTGCCAGCAGTGATTTAGGGCTCACTGAAGCTTTCTTT
-	TRBV15	-	TRBJ2-1	CATSMNRAGEQFF	TGTGCCACCAGCATGAACAGGGCTGGTGAGCAGTTCTTC
TRBD1	TRBV2	-	TRBJ1-2	CASGQGANYGYTF	TGTGCCAGCGGACAGGGGGCTAACTATGGCTACACCTTC
-	TRBV4-1	-	TRBJ2-7	CASSQATGAYEQYF	TGCGCCAGCAGCCAGGCGACCGGGGCCTACGAGCAGTACTTC
TRBD1	TRBV29-1	-	TRBJ2-2	CSVESDRGLSTGELFF	TGCAGCGTTGAATCCGACAGGGGGCTGAGCACCGGGGAGCTGTTTTTT
TRBD2	TRBV23-1	-	TRBJ2-2	CASSHPGLEENTGELFF	TGCGCCAGCAGTCACCCCGGACTAGAGGAGAACACCGGGGAGCTGTTTTTT
TRBD1	TRBV7-2	-	TRBJ1-3	CASSIRQGGNTIYF	TGTGCCAGCAGCATAAGACAGGGAGGAAACACCATATATTTT
TRBD1	TRBV19	-	TRBJ1-1	CASRDRRAFF	TGTGCCAGTCGGGACAGAAGAGCTTTCTTT
TRBD1	TRBV27	once	TRBJ2-7	CASTPGTGGLEQYF	TGTGCCAGCACCCCCGGGACAGGGGGCCTCGAGCAGTACTTC
-	TRBV4-1	-	TRBJ1-3	CASSQEGTGNTIYF	TGCGCCAGCAGCCAAGAAGGGACTGGAAACACCATATATTTT
-	TRBV20-1	-	TRBJ1-4	CSARSYGPTEGEKLFF	TGCAGTGCTAGATCCTACGGCCCGACAGAAGGTGAAAAACTGTTTTTT
-	TRBV20-1	-	TRBJ2-7	CSARALADPSYEQYF	TGCAGTGCTAGAGCTTTAGCGGACCCTTCCTACGAGCAGTACTTC
TRBD2	TRBV25-1	-	TRBJ2-7	CATATSGSYEQYF	TGTGCCACTGCGACTAGCGGGTCCTACGAGCAGTACTTC
-	TRBV20-1	-	TRBJ2-7	CSARSSELQYF	TGCAGTGCTAGGTCGTCGGAACTCCAGTACTTC
TRBD1	TRBV6-5	-	TRBJ1-4	CASSYSSAGTGEPNEKLFF	TGTGCCAGCAGTTACTCGAGTGCCGGGACAGGGGAACCTAATGAAAAACTGTTTTTT
-	TRBV7-9	-	TRBJ2-7	CASSLARGPTYEQYF	TGTGCCAGCAGCTTAGCCCGCGGGCCGACCTACGAGCAGTACTTC
-	TRBV6-1	-	TRBJ1-5	CASSEIRGDQPQHF	TGTGCCAGCAGTGAAATCCGGGGTGACCAGCCCCAGCATTTT
-	TRBV20-1	-	TRBJ1-5	CSAGQGRDQPQHF	TGCAGTGCTGGTCAGGGTCGGGATCAGCCCCAGCATTTT
-	TRBV2	-	TRBJ1-1	CASRGVETEAFF	TGTGCCAGCAGAGGCGTCGAGACTGAAGCTTTCTTT
-	TRBV3-1	-	TRBJ2-1	CASSRDPGGHNEQFF	TGTGCCAGCAGCCGGGACCCAGGGGGGCACAATGAGCAGTTCTTC
-	TRBV3-1	-	TRBJ2-7	CASSQEGVTYEQYF	TGTGCCAGCAGCCAAGAGGGGGTAACCTACGAGCAGTACTTC
TRBD1	TRBV27	-	TRBJ1-1	CASSANRDSEAFF	TGTGCCAGCAGTGCAAATCGGGACAGTGAAGCTTTCTTT
-	TRBV19	-	TRBJ1-5	CASSMGLLDQPQHF	TGTGCCAGTAGTATGGGGCTTTTGGATCAGCCCCAGCATTTT
-	TRBV5-1	-	TRBJ2-5	CASSLSVRETQYF	TGCGCCAGCAGCTTGTCCGTCCGGGAGACCCAGTACTTC
TRBD2	TRBV20-1	-	TRBJ2-7	CSARSGTTSSEQYF	TGCAGTGCTAGATCCGGGACTACCTCTTCCGAGCAGTACTTC
-	TRBV12-3/TRBV12-4	few	TRBJ1-2	CASSSTGYGYTF	TGTGCCAGCAGTTCTACTGGCTATGGCTACACCTTC
-	TRBV19	few	TRBJ2-2	CASSIGQNTGELFF	TGTGCCAGTAGTATCGGACAGAACACCGGGGAGCTGTTTTTT
-	TRBV7-9	-	TRBJ2-7	CASSPGPPSSYEQYF	TGTGCCAGCAGCCCCGGACCGCCGAGCTCCTACGAGCAGTACTTC
-	TRBV20-1	-	TRBJ2-1	CSALLPSSYNEQFF	TGCAGTGCTCTCCTTCCGAGCTCCTACAATGAGCAGTTCTTC
-	TRBV25-1	-	TRBJ1-1	CASSELGRRGTTRGAFF	TGTGCCAGCAGTGAATTAGGGAGGCGGGGTACCACTAGGGGAGCTTTCTTT
-	TRBV5-4	once	TRBJ1-2	CASSLESPGSYGYTF	TGTGCCAGCAGCTTGGAAAGTCCAGGGTCCTATGGCTACACCTTC
TRBD1	TRBV18	-	TRBJ1-3	CASSPVQGAPGNTIYF	TGTGCCAGCTCACCCGTTCAGGGGGCGCCTGGAAACACCATATATTTT
-	TRBV7-9	-	TRBJ2-5	CASRYFRTGRSVETQYF	TGTGCCAGCAGATACTTCCGGACCGGACGAAGCGTCGAGACCCAGTACTTC
TRBD1	TRBV7-2	-	TRBJ2-2	CASNLDRVQTGELFF	TGTGCCAGCAACTTAGACAGGGTTCAGACCGGGGAGCTGTTTTTT
TRBD1	TRBV29-1	-	TRBJ1-1	CSVDSTGGNTEAFF	TGCAGCGTTGACTCCACAGGGGGGAACACTGAAGCTTTCTTT